The 15 T cell receptor beta chains given below trace back to one sample, sequenced in a study of T cell repertoires in cytomegalovirus infection. No antigen has been identified for these receptors. A single record per CDR3 protein comes from TCRdb applying MiXCR to the reads. The sample records some 940,000 distinct CDR3 sequences, approximately 30% being singletons. The material sequenced was cultured CD8+ T cells from PBMCs, taken from culture after CMV antigen stimulation. Receptors were obtained from a human donor in good health (CMV status not recorded). Some clones in this sample may be carry-over from other donors' samples.

This clonotype was seen at least ten times. The gene calls are TRBV7-6 and TRBJ2-7; a possible D gene is TRBD1 (6 bases). The CDR3 is 13 amino acids. Germline V CDR1 and CDR2: SGHVS, FNYEAQ. V shed 4 bases and J shed 2 bases, with 9 bases lying between them. The CDR3: CASSSGDTYEQYF. The CDR3 nucleotides are TGTGCCAGCAGCTCAGGGGATACCTACGAGCAGTACTTC. The full variable domain, its missing parts supplied by reference TRBV7-6 and TRBJ2-7, is GAGVSQSPRYKVTKRGQDVALRCDPISGHVSLYWYRQALGQGPEFLTYFNYEAQQDKSGLPNDRFSAERPEGSISTLTIQRTEQRDSAMYRCASSSGDTYEQYFGPGTRLTVT.

The table lists this clonotype with a few counts. For the CDR3, the DNA is TGTGCCAGCAGTCCTTTAGGGGTCCTCTATGGCTACACCTTC. Translated, it gives CASSPLGVLYGYTF. The rearrangement joins TRBV12-3 or TRBV12-4 to TRBJ1-2; D possibly corresponds to TRBD1 (5 bases). V was trimmed by 5 bases and J by 4 bases, leaving 14 bases between them. The CDR3 spans 14 residues.

This chain uses TRBV20-1 with TRBJ1-5; D possibly corresponds to TRBD1 (5 bases). Germline CDR1 DFQATT, CDR2 SNEGSKA (reference sequence). The V end lost 2 bases, the J end lost 4 bases, and 15 bases lay between the germline ends. This CDR3 is built from 15 residues. CDR3 protein: CSARLLKEGNQPQHF. The DNA of the CDR3 is TGCAGTGCTAGACTCCTTAAGGAGGGGAATCAGCCCCAGCATTTT.

The V call is TRBV5-4, the J call TRBJ2-7; possibly TRBD1 for D (6 bases). V gave up 3 bases and J gave up 7 bases, with 11 bases separating them. Germline lookup yields CDR1 SGHNT and CDR2 YYREEE (reference sequence). The CDR3 spans 12 residues. Written as DNA, the CDR3 is TGTGCCAGCAGCTCCGGACAGAAGGAGCAGTACTTC. Translated, it gives CASSSGQKEQYF.

V is TRBV6-6 and J is TRBJ2-5; 13 bases are shared with TRBD2. The germline V gene encodes CDR1 MNHNY and CDR2 SVGAGI (reference sequence). CDR3 size: 15 residues. V was pared by 6 bases and J by 4 bases, with 5 bases of the junction left unmatched. Here the CDR3 reads CASSLTSGGIETQYF. The CDR3 nucleotides are TGTGCCAGCAGCTTGACTAGCGGGGGGATAGAGACCCAGTACTTC.

This clonotype has a handful of counts. The chain has TRBV24-1 and TRBJ2-1, with D maybe TRBD2 (6 bases). CDR1 is KGHDR and CDR2 is SFDVKD in the germline V gene. V lost 3 bases to trimming and J lost 0 bases, with 29 bases between them. CDR3 length equals 22 residues. In DNA, the CDR3 is TGTGCCACCAGTGATGGGCTAATTGACGGGGCCGGGACTGTGAGCTCCTACAATGAGCAGTTCTTC. Its translation is CATSDGLIDGAGTVSSYNEQFF.

The rearrangement joins TRBV25-1 to TRBJ1-1, with a tentative D call TRBD1 (5 bases). The V gene's germline CDR1 is MGHDK and CDR2 SYGVNS. The CDR3 sequence is 13 residues long. The V and J ends lost 4 bases and 3 bases respectively, with 9 bases between them. The CDR3 here is CASSAQDYTEAFF. The DNA of the CDR3 is TGTGCCAGCAGTGCACAGGATTACACTGAAGCTTTCTTT. The full variable domain, completed using reference TRBV25-1 and TRBJ1-1, is EADIYQTPRYLVIGTGKKITLECSQTMGHDKMYWYQQDPGMELHLIHYSYGVNSTEKGDLSSESTVSRIRTEHFPLTLESARPSHTSQYLCASSAQDYTEAFFGQGTRLTVV.

This clonotype showed up just a few times. The chain combines TRBV6-2 or TRBV6-3 with TRBJ1-2, with D possibly being TRBD1 (6 bases). V shed 0 bases and J shed 6 bases, with 14 bases lying between them. Germline V lookup: CDR1 MNHEY, CDR2 SVGEGT. The CDR3 has 15 residues. The CDR3 DNA reads as TGTGCCAGCAGTTACTCGACAGGCTACGGTCATGGCTACACCTTC. Translating gives CASSYSTGYGHGYTF.

The V and J genes are TRBV2 and TRBJ2-7; D not certain. The V and J ends lost 6 bases and 3 bases respectively, with 9 bases between them. The CDR3 has 12 amino acids. Germline loops: CDR1 SNHLY, CDR2 FYNNEI. The CDR3: CASRGTVYEQYV. The CDR3 region has the DNA TGTGCCAGCAGGGGCACAGTCTACGAGCAGTACGTC.

This clonotype was observed at least ten times. V gene TRBV7-9 combines with J gene TRBJ2-7; D gene unclear. Trimming took off 0 bases at V and 3 bases at J, with 6 bases between the two ends. Germline V CDR1 and CDR2: SEHNR, FQNEAQ (reference sequence). There are 13 residues in the CDR3. Here the CDR3 reads CASSLASLYEQYF. In nucleotides, the CDR3 is TGTGCCAGCAGCTTAGCGTCCCTCTACGAGCAGTACTTC. Variable domain in full (rest from reference TRBV7-9 and TRBJ2-7): DTGVSQNPRHKITKRGQNVTFRCDPISEHNRLYWYRQTLGQGPEFLTYFQNEAQLEKSRLLSDRFSAERPKGSFSTLEIQRTEQGDSAMYLCASSLASLYEQYFGPGTRLTVT.

The chain uses TRBV7-4 and TRBJ2-5; tentatively, D is TRBD1 (6 bases). Trimming shortened V by 1 base and J by 2 bases, and 17 bases separated the two germline ends. Germline values: CDR1 SGHVT, CDR2 SQSDAQ. This CDR3 is 17 amino acids long. The CDR3 nucleotides are TGTGCCAGCAGCTTAGGGAGCAGGGGATTAATTCAAGAGACCCAGTACTTC. Its protein product is CASSLGSRGLIQETQYF.

The V and J genes are TRBV4-3 and TRBJ1-1; D remains ambiguous. The germline V and J ends were trimmed by 1 base and 4 bases, with 10 bases remaining between them. CDR3 length: 14 amino acids. CDR1 is LGHNA, CDR2 YSLEER, per germline. The CDR3 loop is CASSQVSGLTEAFF. CDR3 nucleotides: TGCGCCAGCAGCCAAGTCTCCGGGCTCACTGAAGCTTTCTTT.

The chain employs TRBV18 and TRBJ1-1; D is undetermined. Germline CDR1 is KGHSH and CDR2 is LQKENI. The CDR3 is 17 amino acids. The V end lost 0 bases, the J end lost 0 bases, and 14 bases lay between the germline ends. The CDR3 bases are TGTGCCAGCTCACCACCATTAGTAAACTCAATGAACACTGAAGCTTTCTTT. It encodes CASSPPLVNSMNTEAFF.

J is TRBJ2-5 and V is TRBV27, with D hard to call. Germline loops: CDR1 MNHEY, CDR2 SMNVEV (reference sequence). The CDR3 extends over 13 amino acids. The V end was cut by 5 bases, the J end by 5 bases, with 12 bases between. The CDR3 protein is CASSGRQDETQYF. CDR3 in DNA: TGTGCCAGCAGTGGGCGGCAAGACGAGACCCAGTACTTC.

This clonotype was found many times. The chain links TRBV7-6 to TRBJ1-2; 8 bases are a match to TRBD1. The V gene's germline CDR1 is SGHVS and CDR2 FNYEAQ. This CDR3 is 15 amino acids long. With 4 bases clipped from V and 0 bases from J, the junction kept 4 bases outside the gene matches. CDR3 in DNA: TGTGCCAGCAGCTCCGGACAGGGAGCTAACTATGGCTACACCTTC. Translated, it gives CASSSGQGANYGYTF.